This T cell receptor beta chain was captured by sequencing in a study of blood T cells in healthy people across ages. Findings and limits, study-wide: Naive and antigen-experienced cells could not be conclusively compared, given unsorted PBMCs.

Using a J-beta primer mix together with a sample-barcoded 5' primer, a second PCR was run for about 6 to 11 cycles. Tagging of each cDNA molecule was performed by a template-switch adaptor with 12 random nucleotides. Sequencing of every sample gave 3 million or more CDR3-containing paired-end reads. TCRdb recomputed calls from the 5' RACE reads with MiXCR, one row per CDR3 protein. The table has about 1,500,000 distinct CDR3 sequences, roughly 30% seen once; the top ten hold roughly 8.2%. This clonotype was observed a handful of times. Its cognate antigen is unknown. The CDR3 extends over 14 amino acids. Germline CDR1 and CDR2: SNHLY and FYNNEI. The junction had 16 bases not matched to a gene; V was cut back by 8 bases and J by 12 bases.

Sequences were obtained from blood. V usage is TRBV2 and J usage is TRBJ2-7, with 10 bases lining up with TRBD1. This sequence originates from a woman aged 25-40 years in good health. The CDR3 DNA is TGTGCCAGCGTCGAGGAGACGACAGGGGGCTCCCCGTACTTC. Amino acid sequence: CASVEETTGGSPYF.